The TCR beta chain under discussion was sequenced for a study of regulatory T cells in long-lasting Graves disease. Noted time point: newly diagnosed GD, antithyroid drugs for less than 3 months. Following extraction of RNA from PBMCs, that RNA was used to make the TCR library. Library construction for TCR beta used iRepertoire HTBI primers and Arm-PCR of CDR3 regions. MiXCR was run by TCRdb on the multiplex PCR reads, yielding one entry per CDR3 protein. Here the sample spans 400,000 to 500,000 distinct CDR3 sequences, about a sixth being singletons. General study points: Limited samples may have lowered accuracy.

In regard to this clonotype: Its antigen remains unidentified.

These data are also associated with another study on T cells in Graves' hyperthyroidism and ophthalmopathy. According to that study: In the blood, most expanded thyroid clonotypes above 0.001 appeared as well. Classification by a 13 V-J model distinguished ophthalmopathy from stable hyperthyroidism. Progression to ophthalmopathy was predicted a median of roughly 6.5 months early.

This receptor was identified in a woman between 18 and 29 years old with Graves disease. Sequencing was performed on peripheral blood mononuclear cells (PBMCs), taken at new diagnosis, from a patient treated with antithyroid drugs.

Here the CDR3 reads CSAYNGLAGGLEQYF. CDR3 bases: TGCAGTGCTTACAACGGACTAGCGGGAGGTCTCGAGCAGTACTTC. This chain links TRBV20-1 with TRBJ2-7, with 14 bases lining up with TRBD2. The CDR3 has 15 amino acids. V was pared by 5 bases and J by 6 bases, with 9 bases of the junction left unmatched. CDR1 and CDR2 from the germline V gene are DFQATT and SNEGSKA (reference sequence).